The 26 T cell receptor beta chains below were found in one sample sequenced in a study of T cells in Graves' hyperthyroidism and ophthalmopathy (dated by TCRdb to 2018 to 2020). Library prep was done by multiplex PCR. Sequenced on an Illumina HiSeq 2000. TCR beta CDR3 regions were amplified from RNA transcripts. The TCR CDR3 was subjected to a first round of RT-PCR using the HTBI primer set and the Qiagen OneStep RT-PCR kit. The raw public reads went through TCRdb reprocessing: fastp at Q25, MiXCR clone calling, in-frame beta chains kept. Each entry merges the rows of one CDR3 protein and shows their most common DNA and genes. This sample lists roughly 300,000 distinct CDR3 sequences; 25% to 30% were detected once. The top ten constitute roughly 24% of the sample. The sequenced sample was blood. Source of these receptors: a man aged 40-55 years with Graves' hyperthyroidism that later progressed to Graves' ophthalmopathy.

This clonotype showed up many times. This rearrangement joins TRBV25-1 to TRBJ1-2; no definite D call. V lost 2 bases to trimming and J lost 2 bases, with 6 bases between them. Germline V gene lookup returns CDR1 MGHDK and CDR2 SYGVNS. This CDR3 contains 13 residues. The CDR3 DNA reads as TGTGCCAGCAGTGAAATCGGGAACTATGGCTACACCTTC. This encodes CASSEIGNYGYTF.

This clonotype occurred many times. The genes are TRBV20-1 and TRBJ2-7, with 13 bases matching TRBD2. This CDR3 has 16 amino acids. V was pared by 0 bases and J by 6 bases, with 8 bases of the junction left unmatched. Germline CDR1 DFQATT, CDR2 SNEGSKA (reference sequence). The CDR3 DNA is TGCAGTGCTAGAGAAATCGGACTAGCGGGAGTCGGCGAGCAGTACTTC. It yields the protein CSAREIGLAGVGEQYF.

This clonotype was seen more than once but under ten times. The chain carries TRBV27 and TRBJ2-6; D uncertain. The V end was cut by 3 bases, the J end by 2 bases, with 5 bases between. CDR1 MNHEY and CDR2 SMNVEV come from the germline V gene (reference sequence). The CDR3 runs 14 residues. CDR3 nucleotides: TGTGCCAGCAGTTTGGTCCCTGGGGCCAACGTCCTGACTTTC. It is translated as CASSLVPGANVLTF.

This clonotype has at least ten counts. The chain couples TRBV28 to TRBJ2-7; D is perhaps TRBD1 (6 bases). V was cut by 7 bases and J by 2 bases, with 15 bases left in between. The CDR3 extends over 14 amino acids. Per the germline V gene, CDR1 is MDHEN and CDR2 is SYDVKM. In DNA, the CDR3 is TGTGCCAGCATCCGACAGGTCCTACCCTACGAGCAGTACTTC. Its protein is CASIRQVLPYEQYF.

The genes are TRBV25-1 and TRBJ1-2, with 8 bases lining up with TRBD1. Unmatched junction bases numbered 10, after V lost 5 bases and J lost 5 bases. This CDR3 spans 15 amino acids. CDR1 is MGHDK and CDR2 is SYGVNS in the germline V gene. The CDR3 spells CASSPLGQGSYGYTF. CDR3 DNA: TGTGCCAGCAGTCCGCTAGGACAGGGAAGTTATGGCTACACCTTC.

This chain joins TRBV6-1 and TRBJ2-2; D is undetermined. Trimming cost V 6 bases and J 3 bases, with 14 bases left between them. The CDR3 spans 15 residues. The germline CDR1 and CDR2 sequences are MNHNS and SASEGT. The CDR3, as DNA: TGTGCCAGCAGCCCCGACCTGAGGCACACCGGGGAGCTGTTTTTT. It yields the protein CASSPDLRHTGELFF.

The sample holds many counts of this clonotype. This rearrangement joins TRBV6-5 to TRBJ1-1; D is ambiguous. Germline CDR1 and CDR2: MNHEY and SVGAGI. Trimming took off 1 base at V and 1 base at J, with 7 bases between the two ends. The CDR3 contains 14 residues. CDR3 nucleotide sequence: TGTGCCAGCAGTTACTTCCCAGGGAACACTGAAGCTTTCTTT. This translates into CASSYFPGNTEAFF.

This clonotype was found many times. The chain combines TRBV4-2 with TRBJ1-2; D not resolved. This CDR3 comprises 12 residues. The germline CDR1 and CDR2 sequences are LGHNA and YNFKEQ. The V gene lost 4 bases and the J gene lost 11 bases, with 14 bases spanning the gap. CDR3 protein: CASSRTAAPYTF. The CDR3 nucleotides read TGTGCCAGCAGCCGGACTGCGGCCCCTTACACCTTC.

In this sample, this clonotype turned up many times. The CDR3 nucleotides are TGTGCCATCAGTGCACCCGTTACTCCCGGGCGGTATGGCTACACCTTC. It encodes CAISAPVTPGRYGYTF. This chain joins TRBV10-3 and TRBJ1-2, with D unresolved. CDR1 ENHRY and CDR2 SYGVKD come from the germline V gene. Deletions cut 4 bases from V and 5 bases from J, with 20 bases between. The CDR3 contains 16 residues.

The chain combines TRBV28 with TRBJ1-1; 7 nucleotides align to TRBD1. The CDR3 consists of 14 residues. The germline CDR1 and CDR2 sequences are MDHEN and SYDVKM. V gave up 7 bases and J gave up 0 bases; unmatched junction bases: 5. The CDR3 reads CASIEGAMNTEAFF. The CDR3 DNA reads as TGTGCCAGCATCGAGGGGGCCATGAACACTGAAGCTTTCTTT. Full variable domain (outside the CDR3, taken from reference TRBV28 and TRBJ1-1): DVKVTQSSRYLVKRTGEKVFLECVQDMDHENMFWYRQDPGLGLRLIYFSYDVKMKEKGDIPEGYSVSREKKERFSLILESASTNQTSMYLCASIEGAMNTEAFFGQGTRLTVV.

This clonotype is a singleton in its sample. The V gene is TRBV29-1, the J gene TRBJ2-5; 10 nucleotides line up with TRBD1. V lost 7 bases and J lost 2; bases outside the gene matches: 4. The CDR3 is 13 residues long. The germline CDR1 and CDR2 sequences are SQVTM and ANQGSEA. The CDR3 bases are TGCAGCGCCCGGGACAGGGGACAAGAGACCCAGTACTTC. It specifies CSARDRGQETQYF.

The rearrangement joins TRBV24-1 to TRBJ2-7; 11 bases align to TRBD2. The CDR3 sequence is 16 residues long. Trimming cost V 4 bases and J 4 bases; bases outside gene matches: 8. Germline V CDR1 and CDR2: KGHDR, SFDVKD. CDR3 nucleotide sequence: TGTGCCACCAGTGACCGGACTAGCGGGTCTCGATACGAGCAGTACTTC. Protein product: CATSDRTSGSRYEQYF.

This clonotype was observed many times. The chain has TRBV24-1 and TRBJ1-5; possible D gene TRBD1, 6 bases. V shed 3 bases and J shed 6 bases, with 11 bases lying between them. The CDR3 contains 14 residues. Germline CDR1 and CDR2: KGHDR and SFDVKD. CDR3 DNA: TGTGCCACCAGTGATGGTGGACAGACTCAGCCCCAGCATTTT. Encoded protein: CATSDGGQTQPQHF.

This clonotype was detected many times. The rearrangement joins TRBV12-3 or TRBV12-4 to TRBJ2-7, with 8 bases aligning to TRBD2. V lost 2 bases and J lost 3; bases outside the gene matches: 6. The CDR3 totals 15 residues. The DNA of the CDR3 is TGTGCCAGCAGTTTAAGGACAACTAGCGGCTACGAGCAGTACTTC. It is translated as CASSLRTTSGYEQYF.

At least ten counts were recorded for this clonotype. The chain employs TRBV5-1 and TRBJ2-7, with D uncertain. The CDR3 is 15 residues long. Trimming removed 4 bases at V and 2 bases at J, with 16 bases between. Germline loops: CDR1 SGHRS, CDR2 YFSETQ. The CDR3 spells CASSPTFDGAYEQYF. CDR3 DNA: TGCGCCAGCAGCCCCACCTTCGATGGCGCCTACGAGCAGTACTTC.

This clonotype was seen ten or more times. This chain links TRBV20-1 with TRBJ1-1; D perhaps matches TRBD1 (5 bases). This CDR3 region has 13 residues. V was shortened by 6 bases and J by 2 bases, with 13 bases between the two germline ends. Germline lookup yields CDR1 DFQATT and CDR2 SNEGSKA (reference sequence). The CDR3 here is CSAVTGTNTEAFF. DNA of the CDR3: TGCAGTGCCGTCACCGGGACTAACACTGAAGCTTTCTTT.

This clonotype was found many times. The chain uses TRBV6-2 or TRBV6-3 and TRBJ2-2, with 12 bases identical to TRBD2. This CDR3 contains 18 residues. Germline V gives CDR1 MNHEY, CDR2 SVGEGT. The trim removed 0 bases at V and 4 bases at J, leaving 6 bases unmatched. The DNA of the CDR3 is TGTGCCAGCAGTTACTCGACTAGCGGGAGTTGGGGCACCGGGGAGCTGTTTTTT. Translating gives CASSYSTSGSWGTGELFF.

At least ten counts were recorded for this clonotype. The J gene is TRBJ1-1, the V gene TRBV29-1; TRBD1 matches 8 bases. The CDR3 is 13 residues long. The germline CDR1 and CDR2 sequences are SQVTM and ANQGSEA. V shed 4 bases, J shed 3 bases, and the junction held 4 bases outside the gene matches. Here the CDR3 DNA reads TGCAGCGTTGGGACAGGGAGGGACACTGAAGCTTTCTTT. Protein product: CSVGTGRDTEAFF.

This clonotype was detected ten times or more. The V call is TRBV5-1, the J call TRBJ2-7; D is unresolved. Germline CDR1 reads SGHRS; CDR2 reads YFSETQ. The CDR3 loop spans 14 amino acids. Between the trimmed V and J ends, which lost 4 bases and 5 bases, there was a span of 16 bases. The CDR3 reads CASSLTVGLHEQYF. CDR3 coding DNA: TGCGCCAGCAGCCTCACGGTCGGTCTCCACGAGCAGTACTTC.

This clonotype has a count of ten or more. The V gene is TRBV12-3 or TRBV12-4, the J gene TRBJ1-5; TRBD1 is a possible D gene (5 bases). This CDR3 is built from 14 residues. Trimming removed 6 bases at V and 9 bases at J, with 18 bases between. The CDR3 nucleotides are TGTGCCAGCAGGGCGGGGCGGATCCTTGGGCCCCAGCATTTT. Translating it yields CASRAGRILGPQHF.

At least ten counts were recorded for this clonotype. This chain uses TRBV28 with TRBJ2-7, with D perhaps matching TRBD2 (6 bases). The CDR3 sequence is 12 residues long. In germline, CDR1 is MDHEN, CDR2 SYDVKM. Trimming left V 11 bases short and J 4 bases short, with 15 bases between. The CDR3 sequence is CASEGRGYEQYF. The CDR3 nucleotides are TGTGCCTCGGAGGGTAGGGGTTACGAGCAGTACTTC.

This clonotype was observed many times. This sequence joins TRBV24-1 and TRBJ1-1; no clear D gene. Looked up from germline, CDR1 is KGHDR and CDR2 is SFDVKD. The CDR3 covers 15 residues. Trimming shortened V by 7 bases and J by 2 bases, and 16 bases separated the two germline ends. CDR3 region: CATRGSGFPNTEAFF. In DNA form, the CDR3 reads TGTGCCACCAGAGGGTCGGGATTTCCCAACACTGAAGCTTTCTTT.

The V gene is TRBV12-3 or TRBV12-4, the J gene TRBJ2-7; TRBD1 agrees at 8 bases. The CDR3 has 13 amino acids. The J segment lost 4 bases and the V segment lost 3 bases, leaving 2 bases of the junction unmatched. CDR3 amino acids: CASSFRTGYEQYF. Here the CDR3 DNA reads TGTGCCAGCAGTTTCCGGACAGGGTACGAGCAGTACTTC.

This clonotype was detected ten times or more. V usage is TRBV20-1 and J usage is TRBJ2-7; D tentatively fits TRBD1 or TRBD2 (5 bases each). Per germline, CDR1 DFQATT and CDR2 SNEGSKA (reference sequence). There are 16 residues in the CDR3. Deletions cut 0 bases from V and 7 bases from J, with 22 bases between. The CDR3 DNA is TGCAGTGCTAGAGATATTACGGGACCTCCTTTGGGTGAGCAGTACTTC. This translates into CSARDITGPPLGEQYF.

This sequence joins TRBV27 and TRBJ2-7, with D possibly TRBD2 on 7 matching bases. V lost 3 bases and J 4 bases, leaving 25 bases between the germline ends. Germline V lookup: CDR1 MNHEY, CDR2 SMNVEV (reference sequence). The CDR3 totals 18 residues. The CDR3 DNA reads TGTGCCAGCAGTTTCTCTCCAATGCGGGGGCGGAGGTTGTACGAGCAGTACTTC. Protein sequence: CASSFSPMRGRRLYEQYF.

This clonotype has at least ten counts. This rearrangement joins TRBV6-1 to TRBJ2-7; D gene uncertain. V was pared by 7 bases and J by 3 bases, with 13 bases between. Germline loops: CDR1 MNHNS, CDR2 SASEGT. The CDR3 extends over 13 amino acids. The CDR3 region is CASIPAEDYEQYF. Here the CDR3 DNA reads TGTGCCAGCATCCCTGCCGAGGACTACGAGCAGTACTTC.